In its sample, the clone carrying this TCR beta chain was seen a few times. One end of the junction varies from germline; a read error may be responsible. The CDR3 extends over 12 amino acids. In germline, CDR1 is SGHDT, CDR2 YYEEEE. These data are taken from a study of blood T cell repertoires in COVID-19. Whole-study context: T cells, B-cell-depleted T cells, or PBMCs supplied cDNA or gDNA.

Sequencing used immunoSEQ multiplex PCR; TCRdb keeps in-frame clones, though not all of them. The sample yields tens of thousands of clones, about 79% seen once. This sequence joins TRBV5-6 and TRBJ1-5; D gene uncertain. This TCR was sampled from a woman between 50 and 59 years old with acute or convalescent COVID-19. Material for sequencing was peripheral blood. The CDR3 bases are TGTGCCAGCAGCTCCCCAGGAGGCCCCCGGCATTTT. Translation: CASSSPGGPRHF.